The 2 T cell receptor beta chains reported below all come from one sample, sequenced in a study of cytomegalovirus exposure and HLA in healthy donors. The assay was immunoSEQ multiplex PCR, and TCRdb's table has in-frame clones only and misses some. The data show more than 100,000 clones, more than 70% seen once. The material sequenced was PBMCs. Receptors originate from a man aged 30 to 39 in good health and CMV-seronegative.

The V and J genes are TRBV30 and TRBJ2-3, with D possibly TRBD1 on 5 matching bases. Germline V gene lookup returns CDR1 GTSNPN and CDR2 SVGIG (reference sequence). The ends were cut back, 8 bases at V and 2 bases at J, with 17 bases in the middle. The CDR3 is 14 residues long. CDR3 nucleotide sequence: TGTGCCGGTCAAGGGGTGTACACCACAGATACGCAGTATTTT. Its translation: CAGQGVYTTDTQYF.

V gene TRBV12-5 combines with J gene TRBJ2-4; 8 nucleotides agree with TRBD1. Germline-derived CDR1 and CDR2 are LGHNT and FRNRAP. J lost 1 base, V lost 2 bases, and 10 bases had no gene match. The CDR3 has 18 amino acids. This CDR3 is CASGLNGDRIGAKNIQYF. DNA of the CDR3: TGTGCTAGTGGTTTGAACGGGGACAGGATCGGGGCCAAAAACATTCAGTACTTC.